This record concerns one T cell receptor (beta chain) sequence. These data originate in a study of beta chain features in type 1 diabetes. Expressed TCRB transcripts got sequenced, as all isolated RNA was reverse transcribed. Here immunoSEQ multiplex PCR was the method, and the copy in TCRdb shows in-frame clones only, minus some. Of about 620,000 clones listed, around a sixth are singletons. Germline V gene sequence: CDR1 SNHLY, CDR2 FYNNEI. With 9 bases removed from V and 0 bases from J, the gap between germline ends came to 9 bases. The CDR3 runs to 14 residues. This rearrangement joins TRBV2 to TRBJ2-6, with D possibly called TRBD1 or TRBD2 (5 bases each). The sample was naive CD4+ T cells from blood. The receptor was isolated from a man between 18 and 35 years old in good health. In DNA form, the CDR3 reads TGTGCCAGGGGACGGCCCTCTGGGGCCAACGTCCTGACTTTC. This gives the protein CARGRPSGANVLTF. The entire variable domain, with the rest obtained from reference TRBV2 and TRBJ2-6, is as follows: EPEVTQTPSHQVTQMGQEVILRCVPISNHLYFYWYRQILGQKVEFLVSFYNNEISEKSEIFDDQFSVERPDGSNFTLKIRSTKLEDSAMYFCARGRPSGANVLTFGAGSRLTVL.